The rows below give T cell receptor beta chains drawn from one sample of a study of blood T cell repertoires in COVID-19. Sequencing was performed with immunoSEQ multiplex PCR; in TCRdb, only in-frame clones are kept and a portion is missing. The repertoire holds 490,000 or so clones, with approximately 86% as singletons. The source material was PBMCs or T cells enriched from blood (not recorded which). The receptors originated from an older woman who had recovered from COVID-19. Both conserved end residues are part of each CDR3. The D gene is left open where the match is weak. Clone sizes are given selectively: once, few, many, or a class where the clone is expanded.

clone size	V gene	CDR3 length	J gene	D gene	CDR3 DNA	CDR3 protein
.	TRBV19	16	TRBJ1-5	TRBD1	TGTGCCAGTAGTAGACAGGGGGCGCGGGGCAATCAGCCCCAGCATTTT	CASSRQGARGNQPQHF
.	TRBV27	14	TRBJ1-5	.	TGTGCCAGCAGTTCGGGGTTACGCAATCAGCCCCAGCATTTT	CASSSGLRNQPQHF
.	TRBV5-4	14	TRBJ1-1	TRBD1	TGTGCCAGCAGCTTGGTGGCCAGGGGGTCTGAAGCTTTCTTT	CASSLVARGSEAFF
.	TRBV3-1/TRBV3-2	14	TRBJ2-7	.	TGTGCCAGCAGCCAAGCCTGGGCGGGGAACGAGCAGTACTTC	CASSQAWAGNEQYF
.	TRBV7-2	15	TRBJ1-1	.	TGTGCCAGCAGCTTAGCGCTCGGGGAGGGAACTGAAGCTTTCTTT	CASSLALGEGTEAFF
.	TRBV12-3/TRBV12-4	12	TRBJ2-3	TRBD1	TGTGCCAGCAGTCCGACAGGGTACACGCAGTATTTT	CASSPTGYTQYF
.	TRBV24-1	14	TRBJ2-2	.	TGTGCCACCTCCAGACAGGACTCCACCGGGGAGCTGTTTTTT	CATSRQDSTGELFF
.	TRBV3-1/TRBV3-2	16	TRBJ1-6	.	TGTGCCAGCAGCCAAGATAGGATGAAGAGGGTATCACCCCTCCACTTT	CASSQDRMKRVSPLHF
.	TRBV5-1	14	TRBJ1-4	.	TGCGCCAGCAGCTTGGCTCTCGGTAATGAAAAACTGTTTTTT	CASSLALGNEKLFF
.	TRBV6-5	14	TRBJ1-3	.	TGTGCCAGCAGGACAGGAGCCTCTGGAAACACCATATATTTT	CASRTGASGNTIYF
.	TRBV2	15	TRBJ2-3	.	TGTGCCAGCAGTGATCTGGAGAGCAGCACAGATACGCAGTATTTT	CASSDLESSTDTQYF
.	TRBV7-2	15	TRBJ1-6	.	TGTGCCAGCAGCTTAGCGGGGCCTTATAATTCACCCCTCCACTTT	CASSLAGPYNSPLHF
once	TRBV27	14	TRBJ1-2	TRBD1	TGTGCCAGCGCCTCGGGACAGGCAGAAGGAGGCTACACCTTC	CASASGQAEGGYTF
once	TRBV5-1	15	TRBJ2-3	.	TGCGCCAGCAGCTTGATAGGTAGCAGCACAGATACGCAGTATTTT	CASSLIGSSTDTQYF
.	TRBV30	13	TRBJ1-1	.	TGTGCCTGGAGTGTAGGCGCGGCGGATGAAGCTTTCTTT	CAWSVGAADEAFF
.	TRBV18	14	TRBJ2-7	.	TGTGCCAGCTCACCATCGGGACTGAGCGGCGAGCAGTACTTC	CASSPSGLSGEQYF
.	TRBV2	15	TRBJ1-5	TRBD1	TGTGCCAGCAGAGACCAGGGGGCTGGCAATCAGCCCCAGCATTTT	CASRDQGAGNQPQHF
.	TRBV19	15	TRBJ1-3	.	TGTGCCAGTAGTATGACAGGTGTCGGAGGAAACACCATATATTTT	CASSMTGVGGNTIYF
.	TRBV5-1	11	TRBJ1-4	.	TGCGCCAGCAAGGAGAATGAAAAACTGTTTTTT	CASKENEKLFF
.	TRBV3-1/TRBV3-2	11	TRBJ2-7	.	TGTGCCAGCAGCCGACTCAACGAGCAGTACTTC	CASSRLNEQYF
.	TRBV18	17	TRBJ1-4	TRBD1	TGTGCCAGCTCACCAGTTCCGACAGGGGTTACAACTGAAAAACTGTTTTTT	CASSPVPTGVTTEKLFF
.	TRBV5-5	16	TRBJ2-1	TRBD1	TGTGCCAGCAGCCCCGGGACAGGGGCCGCTTACAATGAGCAGTTCTTC	CASSPGTGAAYNEQFF
.	TRBV24-1	14	TRBJ2-5	.	TGTGCCACCAGTAACGTCGGGTACCAAGAGACCCAGTACTTC	CATSNVGYQETQYF
once	TRBV18	13	TRBJ1-3	.	TGTGCCAGCTCACCCGGGACTGCAAACACCATATATTTT	CASSPGTANTIYF
few	TRBV5-1	12	TRBJ2-7	.	TGCGCCAGCAGCTTGCCATCCTACGAGCAGTACTTC	CASSLPSYEQYF
.	TRBV19	14	TRBJ1-5	TRBD1	TGTGCCAGTAAGCTGGGACAGTACAATCAGCCCCAGCATTTT	CASKLGQYNQPQHF
.	TRBV24-1	13	TRBJ1-1	.	TGTGCCACCAGTGATTCGTCGAGGGTTGAAGCTTTCTTT	CATSDSSRVEAFF
.	TRBV7-9	15	TRBJ2-3	.	TGTGCCAGCAGCTCCTCGGGATCTCGCACAGATACGCAGTATTTT	CASSSSGSRTDTQYF
.	TRBV19	15	TRBJ1-3	.	TGTGCCAGTAGTATGACAGGAAGCTCTGGAAACACCATATATTTT	CASSMTGSSGNTIYF
.	TRBV3-1/TRBV3-2	15	TRBJ1-4	.	TGTGCCAGCAGCCCAGGGGACAATACTAATGAAAAACTGTTTTTT	CASSPGDNTNEKLFF
.	TRBV18	12	TRBJ2-7	.	TGTGCCAGCTCACCTGGCACCTACGAGCAGTACTTC	CASSPGTYEQYF
.	TRBV5-1	19	TRBJ2-2	TRBD2	TGCGCCAGCAGCCCTCGGACTAGCGGGGGGGCTTTGGACACCGGGGAGCTGTTTTTT	CASSPRTSGGALDTGELFF
.	TRBV3-1/TRBV3-2	15	TRBJ2-7	.	TGTGCCAGCAGCTTCCGGGAAATGGGGTTTTACGAGCAGTACTTC	CASSFREMGFYEQYF
.	TRBV10-3	16	TRBJ1-2	TRBD1	TGTGCCATCAGTGACCCGAAGACAGGGCATAACTATGGCTACACCTTC	CAISDPKTGHNYGYTF
.	TRBV7-9	15	TRBJ2-3	.	TGTGCCAGCAGCACCCGGGACTCCCGGGCAGATACGCAGTATTTT	CASSTRDSRADTQYF
.	TRBV5-1	16	TRBJ2-3	.	TGCGCCAGCAGCTTGGCCTCTGTAGGGGGCACAGATACGCAGTATTTT	CASSLASVGGTDTQYF
.	TRBV2	12	TRBJ1-5	.	TGTGCCAGCAGGGAAACTAGTCAGCCCCAGCATTTT	CASRETSQPQHF
.	TRBV4-1	14	TRBJ1-2	.	TGCGCCAGCAGCCAACTGTCCCCCGAGAGTGGCTACACCTTC	CASSQLSPESGYTF
once	TRBV30	15	TRBJ1-2	.	TGTGCCTGGAGTCCCCGAGGGTTCCCGGCTCATGGCTACACCTTC	CAWSPRGFPAHGYTF
.	TRBV5-1	17	TRBJ1-6	.	TGCGCCAGCAGCCCACTTCGACAGGATCCCCCCAATTCACCCCTCCACTTT	CASSPLRQDPPNSPLHF
.	TRBV6-5	14	TRBJ1-1	TRBD1	TGTGCCAGCACCCTACATGACAGGGCCACTGAAGCTTTCTTT	CASTLHDRATEAFF
once	TRBV6-1	17	TRBJ1-4	.	TGTGCCAGCAGTGTACCGGATCACAGGCCCAATAATGAAAAACTGTTTTTT	CASSVPDHRPNNEKLFF
.	TRBV19	14	TRBJ2-2	.	TGTGCCAGTAGTATCCGGGGAGCAACCGGGGAGCTGTTTTTT	CASSIRGATGELFF
.	TRBV7-2	17	TRBJ2-3	.	TGTGCCAGCAGCTTAGGATTCCGCGGGGCTAGCACAGATACGCAGTATTTT	CASSLGFRGASTDTQYF
.	TRBV5-1	15	TRBJ2-3	.	TGCGCCAGCAGCTTGCCAGGCCATTCTACAGATACGCAGTATTTT	CASSLPGHSTDTQYF
.	TRBV19	16	TRBJ2-4	TRBD1	TGTGCCAGTAGTACCCTCGGGACAGGGGGCAAAAACATTCAGTACTTC	CASSTLGTGGKNIQYF
.	TRBV5-4	14	TRBJ1-2	.	TGTGCCAGCAGCCTTACCGAACGCTCTATGGGCTACACCTTC	CASSLTERSMGYTF
.	TRBV12-3/TRBV12-4	12	TRBJ1-6	TRBD1	TGTGCCAGCAGTACAGGGGTTTCACCCCTCCACTTT	CASSTGVSPLHF
.	TRBV5-1	14	TRBJ2-3	TRBD1	TGCGCCAGCGGGGACAGGGGGCTCGTAGATACGCAGTATTTT	CASGDRGLVDTQYF
.	TRBV10-2	18	TRBJ2-3	TRBD2	TGCGCCAGCAGTGAGAGGCTAGCGGGGAGACGTAGCACAGATACGCAGTATTTT	CASSERLAGRRSTDTQYF
once	TRBV9	13	TRBJ1-1	.	TGTGCCAGCAGCCCAGGCATGAACACTGAAGCTTTCTTT	CASSPGMNTEAFF
.	TRBV30	18	TRBJ2-1	TRBD1	TGTGCCTGGAGTGTACGGGACAGGGGGTTTAGCTCCTACAATGAGCAGTTCTTC	CAWSVRDRGFSSYNEQFF
many	TRBV13	13	TRBJ2-5	.	TGTGCCAGCAGCTTTCAACAGCAAGAGACCCAGTACTTC	CASSFQQQETQYF